The subject of this entry is one TCR beta chain. What this receptor recognizes is not known. Nothing much larger sits one base from this clone, and base qualities are not available. The source of the sample is a study of T cell responses to AZD1222 COVID-19 vaccine (dated by TCRdb to about 2021). The study in broad terms: TCR sequencing was performed for some 250 trial participants, of whom 207 were given two doses of AZD1222 and around 26 were given two doses of MenACWY control vaccine. Trial participants were enrolled by age into subgroups of 18-55, 56-69 and 70-plus years, and about 150, 27 and 61 TCR-sequenced participants, respectively, were included in these subgroups. Broad study findings and their caveats: Conclusions about previously exposed vaccinees were limited because only a handful of AZD1222 recipients were SARS-CoV-2 seropositive at baseline. In the small 56-69-year group, the increase in depth fell short of significance, most likely because of low power. After two AZD1222 doses, both the breadth and the depth of spike-specific TCRs were significantly higher than at day 0 and than in MenACWY recipients. Reportedly, almost half of the unique spike-specific TCRs recognized epitopes lying outside the regions that are mutated in the B.1.351 and B.1.1.7 variants. The vaccine-associated CD4 TCRs covered the entire spike protein, and the dominant responses fell in regions 160-218 and 743-854. Most participants were white British and females outnumbered males, and the authors suggested that clonal diversity may have been underestimated. No day 14 peak-response samples were available, so repertoires were characterized only after the peak T cell response.

Read against the paper, the sample's time point label means: about 28 days (+/-7) after the second vaccine dose. AZD1222 recipients whose second dose came at about 4 weeks and those whose second dose came at about 12 weeks were combined into one group, since spike-specific TCR depth and breadth did not differ between the two schedules. Vaccinee samples were obtained from the UK trials COV001 and COV002, which included a single-blind randomized controlled phase 2/3 trial of AZD1222 (ChAdOx1 nCoV-19) in healthy adults. For TCRbeta chain sequencing, PBMC samples from trial participants were taken at day 0 and at day 28 after the second dose. The CDR3 regions of human TCRbeta chains were analyzed by immunosequencing. The original methods were these. TCRs in the repertoires were compared against a reference library of SARS-CoV-2-specific TCRs that had been generated with the MIRA antigen-specificity platform. Breadth was defined as the fraction of unique TCRs that were SARS-CoV-2-associated, and depth was defined as the fraction of total T cells that were SARS-CoV-2-associated. Each spike-specific TCR was assigned to its reactive spike region and to a CD4 or CD8 class using the MIRA data. Log10-transformed breadth and depth values were compared by one-way ANOVA with Sidak's multiple comparisons tests. TCRdb obtained this table from immuneACCESS and retained in-frame rearrangements with V and J assigned. These tables miss some clones; where compared with another copy, unresolved V genes account for less than half of the shortfall, and the remainder is unexplained. The DNA was the basis for D and trimming; V, J and clone size are from that table. The sample yields some 150,000 clones; 75% to 90% were counted once. Roughly 9.1% of the sample belongs to the ten largest clones.

This TCR was recovered from an adult who received the AZD1222 COVID-19 vaccine. Here the sequenced sample was peripheral blood, taken 28 days after the second AZD1222 dose.

The DNA sequence reads TGCGCCAGCAGCCGGTCACTAGCGGATTACAATGAGCAGTTCTTC. This codes for CASSRSLADYNEQFF. The V and J segments used are TRBV4-1 and TRBJ2-1; 8 junctional bases match TRBD2. Compared with germline, V lacks 4 bases and J lacks 4 bases; bases without a gene match: 6. From the germline V gene, CDR1 is MGHRA and CDR2 is YSYEKL. The CDR3, from cysteine to phenylalanine, totals 15 residues. The sequence is cut down to CDR3 DNA, 45 bases in frame from base 1.